This TCR beta chain was captured by sequencing in a study of human T cells and chemical hapten exposure. Overall study context: Patients, predominantly female, presented with alopecia areata, totalis or universalis.

Noted time point: pre-sensitization, week 0. Stated treatment: therapeutic diphenylcyclopropenone sensitization with weekly scalp DPC. Blood sampling preceded each patch test application. Overall study results and limits: Among expanded TCRs, significantly more large CDR3 similarity clusters formed than among controls.

Note on this clonotype: Its specificity is unknown.

CDR3 size: 17 residues. The V gene's germline CDR1 is MDHEN and CDR2 SYDVKM. J was trimmed by 7 bases and V by 3 bases; bases with no gene match: 13. Authors' analysis steps: The median was around 89,000 TCRs per sample, ranging about 23,224 to 690,600. A single record per CDR3 protein comes from TCRdb applying MiXCR to the RACE reads. TCRdb's processing, not the study's, gives the V and J calls here. The sample carries approximately 320,000 distinct CDR3 sequences, around 5.5% recorded once. V is TRBV28 and J is TRBJ2-1, with 9 bases identical to TRBD2. Source: whole blood, taken in connection with sensitization to the hapten diphenylcyclopropenone (DPC). The source of this sequence is a woman aged 18-29 years with alopecia areata. Some clones in this sample may be carry-over from other donors' samples. The chain's CDR3 is CASSFPAGLAGKNEQFF. In nucleotides, the CDR3 is TGTGCCAGCAGTTTCCCAGCGGGGCTAGCGGGGAAGAATGAGCAGTTCTTC.